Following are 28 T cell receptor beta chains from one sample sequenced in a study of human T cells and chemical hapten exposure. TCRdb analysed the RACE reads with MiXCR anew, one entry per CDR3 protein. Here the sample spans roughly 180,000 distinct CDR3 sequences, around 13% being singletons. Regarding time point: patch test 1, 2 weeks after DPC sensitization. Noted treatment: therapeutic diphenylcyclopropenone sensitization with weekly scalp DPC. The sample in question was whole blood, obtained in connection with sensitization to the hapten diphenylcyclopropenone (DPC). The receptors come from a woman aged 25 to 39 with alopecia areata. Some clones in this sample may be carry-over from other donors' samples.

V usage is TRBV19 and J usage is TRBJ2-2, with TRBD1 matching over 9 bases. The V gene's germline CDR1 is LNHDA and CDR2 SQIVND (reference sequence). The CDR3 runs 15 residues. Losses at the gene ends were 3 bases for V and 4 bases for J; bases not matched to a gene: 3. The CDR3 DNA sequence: TGTGCCAGTAGTATTTCGACAGGGGGCACCGGGGAGCTGTTTTTT. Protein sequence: CASSISTGGTGELFF.

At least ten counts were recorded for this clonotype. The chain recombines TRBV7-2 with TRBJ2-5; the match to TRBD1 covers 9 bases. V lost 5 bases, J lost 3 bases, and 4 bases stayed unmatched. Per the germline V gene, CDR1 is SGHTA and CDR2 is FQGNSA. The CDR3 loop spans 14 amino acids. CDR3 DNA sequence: TGTGCCAGCAGCCCGCGACAGGGGGAAGAGACCCAGTACTTC. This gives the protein CASSPRQGEETQYF.

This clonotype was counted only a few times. The CDR3 region has the DNA TGTGCCAGCAGCGAAGGAGTAGGGACATTGAACACTGAAGCTTTCTTT. It codes for CASSEGVGTLNTEAFF. This chain connects TRBV7-9 to TRBJ1-1; TRBD1 might be the D (6 bases). Germline V gives CDR1 SEHNR, CDR2 FQNEAQ (reference sequence). The CDR3 consists of 16 residues. The germline V and J ends were trimmed by 5 bases and 0 bases, with 16 bases remaining between them.

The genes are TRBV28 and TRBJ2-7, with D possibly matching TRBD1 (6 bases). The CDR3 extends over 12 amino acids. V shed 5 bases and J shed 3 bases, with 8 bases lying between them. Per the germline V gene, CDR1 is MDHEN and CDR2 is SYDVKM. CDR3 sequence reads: CASSRQVYEQYF. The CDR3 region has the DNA TGTGCCAGCAGTCGACAGGTCTACGAGCAGTACTTC.

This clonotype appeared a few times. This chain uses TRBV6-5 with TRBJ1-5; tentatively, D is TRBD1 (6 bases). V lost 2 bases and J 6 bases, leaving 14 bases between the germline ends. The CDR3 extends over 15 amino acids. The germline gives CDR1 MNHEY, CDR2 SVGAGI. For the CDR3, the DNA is TGTGCCAGCAGTTACGGCCCCCCCAGGGGTCAGCCCCAGCATTTT. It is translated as CASSYGPPRGQPQHF.

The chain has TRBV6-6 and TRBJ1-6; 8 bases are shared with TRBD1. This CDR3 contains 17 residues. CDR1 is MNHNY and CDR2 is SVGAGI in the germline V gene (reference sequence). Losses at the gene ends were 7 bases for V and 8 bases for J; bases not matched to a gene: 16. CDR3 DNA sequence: TGTGCCAGCAAGGGGTTAGGGGGCAGGGGGCCTCATTCACCCCTCCACTTT. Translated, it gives CASKGLGGRGPHSPLHF.

The CDR3 protein is CASSAESSYEQYF. The CDR3 coding sequence is TGTGCCAGCAGCGCAGAGAGCTCCTACGAGCAGTACTTC. The rearrangement uses TRBV7-9 and TRBJ2-7; D unclear. The CDR3 is 13 residues long. V gave up 5 bases and J gave up 0 bases, with 8 bases separating them. The germline gives CDR1 SEHNR, CDR2 FQNEAQ (reference sequence). Using reference TRBV7-9 and TRBJ2-7 for the parts outside the CDR3, the full variable domain is DTGVSQNPRHKITKRGQNVTFRCDPISEHNRLYWYRQTLGQGPEFLTYFQNEAQLEKSRLLSDRFSAERPKGSFSTLEIQRTEQGDSAMYLCASSAESSYEQYFGPGTRLTVT.

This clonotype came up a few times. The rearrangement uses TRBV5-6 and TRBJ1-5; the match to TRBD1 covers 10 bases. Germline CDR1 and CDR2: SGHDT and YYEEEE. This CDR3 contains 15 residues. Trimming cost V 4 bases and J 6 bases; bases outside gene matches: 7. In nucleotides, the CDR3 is TGTGCCAGCAGCCTAGGGACAGGGGTAACTCAGCCCCAGCATTTT. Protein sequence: CASSLGTGVTQPQHF. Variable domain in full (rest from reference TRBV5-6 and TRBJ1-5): DAGVTQSPTHLIKTRGQQVTLRCSPKSGHDTVSWYQQALGQGPQFIFQYYEEEERQRGNFPDRFSGHQFPNYSSELNVNALLLGDSALYLCASSLGTGVTQPQHFGDGTRLSIL.

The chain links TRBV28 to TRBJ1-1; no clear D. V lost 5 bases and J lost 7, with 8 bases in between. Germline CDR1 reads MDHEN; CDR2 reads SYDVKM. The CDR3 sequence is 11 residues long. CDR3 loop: CASSPLNEAFF. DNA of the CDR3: TGTGCCAGCAGTCCCCTAAATGAAGCTTTCTTT.

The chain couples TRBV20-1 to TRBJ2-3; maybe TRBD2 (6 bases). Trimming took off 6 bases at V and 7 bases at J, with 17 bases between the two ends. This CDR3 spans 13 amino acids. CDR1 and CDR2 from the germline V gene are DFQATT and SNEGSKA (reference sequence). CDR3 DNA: TGCAGTGCAAGAAGAGGGACTCCCAATACGCAGTATTTT. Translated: CSARRGTPNTQYF.

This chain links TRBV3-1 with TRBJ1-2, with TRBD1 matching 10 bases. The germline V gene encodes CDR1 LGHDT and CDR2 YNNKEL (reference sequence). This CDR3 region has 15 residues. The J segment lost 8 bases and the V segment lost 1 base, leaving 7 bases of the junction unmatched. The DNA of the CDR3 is TGTGCCAGCAGCCAAGCGACCGGGACAGGGGTCGGCTACACCTTC. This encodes CASSQATGTGVGYTF.

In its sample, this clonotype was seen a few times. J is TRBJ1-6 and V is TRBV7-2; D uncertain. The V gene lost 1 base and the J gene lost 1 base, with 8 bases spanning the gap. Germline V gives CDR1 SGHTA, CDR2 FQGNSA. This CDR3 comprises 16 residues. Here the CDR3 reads CASSLEVASYNSPLHF. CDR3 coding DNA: TGTGCCAGCAGCTTAGAGGTGGCGTCCTATAATTCACCCCTCCACTTT. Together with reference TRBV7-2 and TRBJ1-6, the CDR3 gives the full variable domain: GAGVSQSPSNKVTEKGKDVELRCDPISGHTALYWYRQSLGQGLEFLIYFQGNSAPDKSGLPSDRFSAERTGGSVSTLTIQRTQQEDSAVYLCASSLEVASYNSPLHFGNGTRLTVT.

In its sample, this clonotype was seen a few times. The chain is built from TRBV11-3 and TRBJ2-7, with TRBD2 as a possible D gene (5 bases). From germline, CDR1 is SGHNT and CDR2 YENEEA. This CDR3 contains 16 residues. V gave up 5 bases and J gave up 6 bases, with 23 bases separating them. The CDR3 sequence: CASSPPFVGPGSEQYF. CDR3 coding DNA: TGTGCCAGCAGCCCCCCTTTTGTAGGACCGGGGAGCGAGCAGTACTTC.

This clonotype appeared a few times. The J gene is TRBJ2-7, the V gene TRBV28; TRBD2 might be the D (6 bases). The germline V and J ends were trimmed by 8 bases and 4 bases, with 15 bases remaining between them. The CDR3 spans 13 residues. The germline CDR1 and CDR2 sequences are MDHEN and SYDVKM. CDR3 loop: CASRGGSWYEQYF. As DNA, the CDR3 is TGTGCCAGCCGAGGAGGGAGTTGGTACGAGCAGTACTTC.

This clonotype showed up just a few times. Written as DNA, the CDR3 is TGTGCCAGCAGCTTAGGTGCTCTAGTAAAGGGCGAGCAGTACTTC. It specifies CASSLGALVKGEQYF. V is TRBV7-2 and J is TRBJ2-7; no clear D. Trimming took 1 base from V and 6 from J, leaving 16 bases between them. The CDR3 covers 15 residues. Germline loops: CDR1 SGHTA, CDR2 FQGNSA. Filled out from reference TRBV7-2 and TRBJ2-7, the complete variable domain reads GAGVSQSPSNKVTEKGKDVELRCDPISGHTALYWYRQSLGQGLEFLIYFQGNSAPDKSGLPSDRFSAERTGGSVSTLTIQRTQQEDSAVYLCASSLGALVKGEQYFGPGTRLTVT.

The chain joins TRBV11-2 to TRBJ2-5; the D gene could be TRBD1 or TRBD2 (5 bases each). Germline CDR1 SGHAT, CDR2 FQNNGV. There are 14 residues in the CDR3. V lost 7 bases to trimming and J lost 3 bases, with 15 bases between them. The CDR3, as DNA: TGTGCCAGCACCCATGGGGACGGAAAAGAGACCCAGTACTTC. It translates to CASTHGDGKETQYF. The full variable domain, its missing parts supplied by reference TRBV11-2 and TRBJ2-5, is EAGVAQSPRYKIIEKRQSVAFWCNPISGHATLYWYQQILGQGPKLLIQFQNNGVVDDSQLPKDRFSAERLKGVDSTLKIQPAKLEDSAVYLCASTHGDGKETQYFGPGTRLLVL.

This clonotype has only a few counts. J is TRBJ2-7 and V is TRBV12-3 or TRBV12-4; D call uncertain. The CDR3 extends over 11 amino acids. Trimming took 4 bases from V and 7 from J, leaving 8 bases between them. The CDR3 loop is CASSSIYEQYF. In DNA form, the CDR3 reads TGTGCCAGCAGTTCAATCTATGAGCAGTACTTC.

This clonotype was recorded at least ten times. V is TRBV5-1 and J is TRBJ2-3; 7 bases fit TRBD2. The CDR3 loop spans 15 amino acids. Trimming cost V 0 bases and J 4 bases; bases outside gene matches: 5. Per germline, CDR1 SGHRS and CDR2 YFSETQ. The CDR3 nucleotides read TGCGCCAGCAGCTTGGCGGCGGGAGCTGCAGATACGCAGTATTTT. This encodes CASSLAAGAADTQYF.

The CDR3 DNA is TGTGCCAGCAGTCGACAGGGTTCGGTTATGGAGACCCAGTACTTC. It codes for CASSRQGSVMETQYF. The V call is TRBV25-1, the J call TRBJ2-5; 7 bases are a match to TRBD1. There are 15 residues in the CDR3. The ends lost 5 bases at V and 5 bases at J; junction bases unmatched: 11. The germline V gene has CDR1 MGHDK and CDR2 SYGVNS.

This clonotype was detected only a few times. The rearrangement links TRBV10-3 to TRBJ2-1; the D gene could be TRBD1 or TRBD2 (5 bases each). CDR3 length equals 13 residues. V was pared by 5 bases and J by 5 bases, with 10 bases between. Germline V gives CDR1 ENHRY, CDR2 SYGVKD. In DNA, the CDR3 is TGTGCCATCAGTAGGGACGAGGACAATGAGCAGTTCTTC. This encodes CAISRDEDNEQFF.

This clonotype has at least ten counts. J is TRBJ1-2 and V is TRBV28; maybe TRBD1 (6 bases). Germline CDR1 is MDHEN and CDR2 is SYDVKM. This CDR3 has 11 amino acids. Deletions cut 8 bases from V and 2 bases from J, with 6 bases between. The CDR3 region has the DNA TGTGCCAGCGGACAGAACTATGGCTACACCTTC. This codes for CASGQNYGYTF.

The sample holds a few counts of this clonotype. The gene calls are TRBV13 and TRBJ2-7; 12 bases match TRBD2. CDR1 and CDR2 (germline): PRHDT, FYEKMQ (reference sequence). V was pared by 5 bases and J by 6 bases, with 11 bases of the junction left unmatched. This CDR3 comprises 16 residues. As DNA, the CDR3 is TGTGCCAGCAGCGACGCGCTAGCGGGAGGGCCTGCCGAGCAGTACTTC. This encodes CASSDALAGGPAEQYF.

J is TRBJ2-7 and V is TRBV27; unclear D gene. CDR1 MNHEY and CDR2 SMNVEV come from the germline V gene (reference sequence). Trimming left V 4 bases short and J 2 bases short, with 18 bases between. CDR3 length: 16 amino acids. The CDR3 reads CASSSQFRAGPYEQYF. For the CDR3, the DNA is TGTGCCAGCAGTTCACAGTTCAGAGCAGGACCCTACGAGCAGTACTTC.

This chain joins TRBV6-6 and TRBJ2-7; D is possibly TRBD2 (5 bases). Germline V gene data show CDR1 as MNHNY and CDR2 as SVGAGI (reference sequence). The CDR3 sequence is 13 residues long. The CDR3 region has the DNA TGTGCTATCTCTGGCGGGCGTACCTACGAGCAGTACTTC. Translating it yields CAISGGRTYEQYF.

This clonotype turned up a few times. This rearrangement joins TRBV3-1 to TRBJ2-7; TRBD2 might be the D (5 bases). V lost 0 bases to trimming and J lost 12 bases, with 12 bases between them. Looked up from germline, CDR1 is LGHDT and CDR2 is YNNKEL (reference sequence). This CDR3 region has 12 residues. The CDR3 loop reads CASSQEAFGVYF. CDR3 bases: TGTGCCAGCAGCCAAGAAGCTTTCGGGGTGTACTTC.

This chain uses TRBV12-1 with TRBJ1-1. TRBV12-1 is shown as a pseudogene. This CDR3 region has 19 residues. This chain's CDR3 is CASSFAERAKLLLNTEAFF. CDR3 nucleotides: TGTGCCAGCAGCTTTGCCGAAAGAGCAAAACTCCTTCTGAACACTGAAGCTTTCTTT.

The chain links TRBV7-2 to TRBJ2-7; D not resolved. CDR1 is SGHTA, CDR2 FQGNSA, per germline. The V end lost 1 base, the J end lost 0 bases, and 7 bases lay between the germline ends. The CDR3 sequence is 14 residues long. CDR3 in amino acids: CASSLDAASYEQYF. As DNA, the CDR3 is TGTGCCAGCAGCTTAGATGCAGCCTCCTACGAGCAGTACTTC. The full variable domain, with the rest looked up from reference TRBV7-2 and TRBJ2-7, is GAGVSQSPSNKVTEKGKDVELRCDPISGHTALYWYRQSLGQGLEFLIYFQGNSAPDKSGLPSDRFSAERTGGSVSTLTIQRTQQEDSAVYLCASSLDAASYEQYFGPGTRLTVT.

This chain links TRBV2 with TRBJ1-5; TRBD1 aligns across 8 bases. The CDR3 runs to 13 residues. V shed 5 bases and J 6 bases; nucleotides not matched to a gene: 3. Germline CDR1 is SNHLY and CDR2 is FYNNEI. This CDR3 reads CASSMTGAQPQHF. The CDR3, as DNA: TGTGCCAGCAGTATGACAGGGGCTCAGCCCCAGCATTTT.